This TCR beta chain was recovered during a study of blood T cell repertoires in COVID-19. TCRdb's copy holds only in-frame clones and misses some; the assay was immunoSEQ multiplex PCR. The data hold roughly 250,000 clones, with approximately 81% observed a single time. The germline gives CDR1 SGHNT, CDR2 YYREEE (reference sequence). The CDR3 consists of 18 residues. The ends lost 0 bases at V and 0 bases at J; junction bases unmatched: 7. This chain links TRBV5-4 with TRBJ2-3; 10 nucleotides match TRBD2. The source material was peripheral blood. This receptor was obtained from a man in his forties with acute or convalescent COVID-19. This chain's CDR3 is CASSLEVAGGPSTDTQYF. The CDR3 DNA reads as TGTGCCAGCAGCTTGGAAGTAGCGGGGGGACCTAGCACAGATACGCAGTATTTT. The variable domain in full, with the rest retrieved from reference TRBV5-4 and TRBJ2-3, is ETGVTQSPTHLIKTRGQQVTLRCSSQSGHNTVSWYQQALGQGPQFIFQYYREEENGRGNFPPRFSGLQFPNYSSELNVNALELDDSALYLCASSLEVAGGPSTDTQYFGPGTRLTVL.